The rows below give T cell receptor beta chains drawn from one sample of a study of identifying expanded T cells in peripheral blood. Produced via immunoSEQ multiplex PCR; TCRdb's table is partial and in-frame only. The sample includes 84,000 or so clones, approximately 91% seen only once; the top ten take about 3%. Material for sequencing was blood. These receptors came from a person aged 18 to 75 in good health. Both conserved end residues are trimmed from each CDR3. Fields, in order: J gene, D gene, V gene, CDR3 protein. D genes are given only for firm matches.

J: TRBJ2-2; D: -; V: TRBV7-2; CDR3: ASSLALNAGELF
J: TRBJ2-3; D: -; V: TRBV12-5; CDR3: ASSGEEVTDTQY
J: TRBJ1-5; D: -; V: TRBV21-1; CDR3: ASSKKGQVNQPQH
J: TRBJ1-2; D: -; V: TRBV7-8; CDR3: ASPREGGGYT
J: TRBJ2-7; D: -; V: TRBV7-8; CDR3: ASSLGNREQY
J: TRBJ1-6; D: -; V: TRBV7-2; CDR3: ASSDRRNSPLH
J: TRBJ2-3; D: -; V: TRBV2; CDR3: ASIAGIFYTDTQY
J: TRBJ2-7; D: -; V: TRBV28; CDR3: ASRPGGPSSYEQY
J: TRBJ1-5; D: -; V: TRBV28; CDR3: ASRHRETGTNQPQH
J: TRBJ2-1; D: TRBD1; V: TRBV6-5; CDR3: ASSTTGTGFNEQF
J: TRBJ1-1; D: TRBD1; V: TRBV18; CDR3: ASSPLQGAEVTEAF
J: TRBJ2-1; D: TRBD2; V: TRBV5-1; CDR3: ASSLGLAGDYNEQF
J: TRBJ1-1; D: -; V: TRBV5-1; CDR3: ASSLDGILAEAF
J: TRBJ2-1; D: TRBD2; V: TRBV5-1; CDR3: ASSLTSGSGYNEQF
J: TRBJ1-1; D: -; V: TRBV6-5; CDR3: ASSYKLNTEAF
J: TRBJ2-5; D: -; V: TRBV11-2; CDR3: ASSLRGRTDQETQY
J: TRBJ1-1; D: -; V: TRBV27; CDR3: ASSLQGNTEAF
J: TRBJ1-3; D: -; V: TRBV18; CDR3: ASSQGVNGNTIY
J: TRBJ2-3; D: -; V: TRBV13; CDR3: ASQQRWTDTQY
J: TRBJ1-2; D: -; V: TRBV9; CDR3: ASSVGASYGYT
J: TRBJ1-2; D: TRBD1; V: TRBV5-1; CDR3: ASSPKQGMGFQGYT
J: TRBJ2-1; D: -; V: TRBV29-1; CDR3: SVELRYNEQF
J: TRBJ1-1; D: TRBD1; V: TRBV27; CDR3: ASSGGGRSEAF
J: TRBJ2-1; D: -; V: TRBV5-1; CDR3: ASSLASNSYNEQF
J: TRBJ2-2; D: -; V: TRBV4-3; CDR3: ASSQDPLGGLTGELF
J: TRBJ2-3; D: -; V: TRBV5-6; CDR3: ASSQGHTPSTDTQY
J: TRBJ2-4; D: TRBD1; V: TRBV6-1; CDR3: ASSRDRGENIQY
J: TRBJ2-1; D: -; V: TRBV19; CDR3: ASRGYNEQF
J: TRBJ2-1; D: -; V: TRBV7-2; CDR3: ASSSDWSSYNEQF
J: TRBJ1-2; D: -; V: TRBV6-5; CDR3: ASSPSRLDGYT
J: TRBJ2-7; D: -; V: TRBV5-1; CDR3: ASSLVRGPAYEQY
J: TRBJ2-4; D: -; V: TRBV7-9; CDR3: ASSLRDPKGLAKNIQY
J: TRBJ1-2; D: TRBD1; V: TRBV5-8; CDR3: ASSLGGTGYYGYT
J: TRBJ2-1; D: TRBD2; V: TRBV9; CDR3: ASSVDPGGNNEQF
J: TRBJ2-7; D: TRBD2; V: TRBV6-6; CDR3: ASTRLAGAYEQY
J: TRBJ1-4; D: -; V: TRBV4-2; CDR3: ASSYGPGRSDEKLF
J: TRBJ1-1; D: TRBD1; V: TRBV6-1; CDR3: ASSDRQGNTEAF
J: TRBJ2-1; D: -; V: TRBV9; CDR3: ASSVGPPNEQF
J: TRBJ2-3; D: -; V: TRBV5-1; CDR3: ASSFNTDTQY
J: TRBJ2-7; D: TRBD2; V: TRBV2; CDR3: ASSGLAGGSYEQY
J: TRBJ2-2; D: -; V: TRBV7-2; CDR3: ASSLYSYTGELF
J: TRBJ1-5; D: -; V: TRBV5-5; CDR3: ASSLNGGSNQPQH
J: TRBJ2-1; D: -; V: TRBV9; CDR3: ASSGGLSYNEQF
J: TRBJ2-1; D: TRBD1; V: TRBV28; CDR3: ASSRQTGGVNEQF